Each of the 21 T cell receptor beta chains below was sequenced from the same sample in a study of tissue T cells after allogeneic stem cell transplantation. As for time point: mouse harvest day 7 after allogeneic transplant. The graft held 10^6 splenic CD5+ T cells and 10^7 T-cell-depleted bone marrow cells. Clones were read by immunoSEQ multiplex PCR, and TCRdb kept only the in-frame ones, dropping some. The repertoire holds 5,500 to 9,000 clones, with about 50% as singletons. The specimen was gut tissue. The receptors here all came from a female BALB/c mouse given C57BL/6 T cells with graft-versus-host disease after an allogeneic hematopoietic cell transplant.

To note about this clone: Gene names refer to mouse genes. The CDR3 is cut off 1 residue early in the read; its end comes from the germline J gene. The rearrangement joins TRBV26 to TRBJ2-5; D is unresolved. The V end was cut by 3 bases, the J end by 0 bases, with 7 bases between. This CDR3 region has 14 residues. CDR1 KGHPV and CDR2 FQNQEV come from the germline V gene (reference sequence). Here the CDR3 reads CASSLQLNQDTQYF. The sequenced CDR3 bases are TGTGCCAGCAGTCTCCAACTTAACCAAGACACCCAGTAC.

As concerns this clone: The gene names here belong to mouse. The CDR3 sequence is CASSLDWGGARNTLYF. Incomplete CDR3 DNA: TGTGCCAGCAGTCTGGACTGGGGGGGCGCTCGAAACACCTTGTAC. V and J are TRBV26 and TRBJ2-4, with 12 bases lining up with TRBD2. The read ends 1 residue before the CDR3 terminus; that terminus is restored from the germline J gene. The V and J ends lost 2 bases and 5 bases, in that order; junction bases with no gene match: 5. The CDR3 extends over 16 amino acids. The germline gives CDR1 KGHPV, CDR2 FQNQEV (reference sequence).

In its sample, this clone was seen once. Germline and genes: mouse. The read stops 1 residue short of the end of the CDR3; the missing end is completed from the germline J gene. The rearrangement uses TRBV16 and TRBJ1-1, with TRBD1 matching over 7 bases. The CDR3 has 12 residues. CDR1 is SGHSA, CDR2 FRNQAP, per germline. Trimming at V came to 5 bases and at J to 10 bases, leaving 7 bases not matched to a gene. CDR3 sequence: CASSLTGEGVFF. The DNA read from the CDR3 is TGTGCAAGCAGCCTCACAGGGGAGGGAGTCTTC.

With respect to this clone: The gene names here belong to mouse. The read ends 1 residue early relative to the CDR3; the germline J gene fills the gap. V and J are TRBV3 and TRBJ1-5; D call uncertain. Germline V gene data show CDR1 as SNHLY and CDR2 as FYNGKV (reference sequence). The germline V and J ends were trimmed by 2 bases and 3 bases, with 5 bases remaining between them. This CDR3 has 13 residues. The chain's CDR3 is CASSLTANQAPLF. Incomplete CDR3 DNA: TGTGCCAGCAGCTTAACAGCCAACCAGGCTCCGCTT.

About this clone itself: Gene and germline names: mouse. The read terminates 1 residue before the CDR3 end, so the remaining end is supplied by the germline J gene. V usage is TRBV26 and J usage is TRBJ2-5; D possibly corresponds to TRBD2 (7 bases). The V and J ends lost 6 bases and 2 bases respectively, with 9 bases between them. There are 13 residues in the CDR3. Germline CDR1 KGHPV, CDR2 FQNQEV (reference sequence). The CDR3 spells CASRRGGQDTQYF. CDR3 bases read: TGTGCCAGCAGGAGGGGGGGCCAAGACACCCAGTAC.

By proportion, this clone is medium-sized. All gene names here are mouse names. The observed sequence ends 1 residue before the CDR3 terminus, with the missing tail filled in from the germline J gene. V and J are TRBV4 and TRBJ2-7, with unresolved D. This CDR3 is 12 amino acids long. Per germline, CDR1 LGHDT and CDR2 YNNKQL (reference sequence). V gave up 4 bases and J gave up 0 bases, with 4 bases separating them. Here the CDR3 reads CASSWSSYEQYF. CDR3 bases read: TGTGCCAGCAGCTGGAGCTCCTATGAACAGTAC.

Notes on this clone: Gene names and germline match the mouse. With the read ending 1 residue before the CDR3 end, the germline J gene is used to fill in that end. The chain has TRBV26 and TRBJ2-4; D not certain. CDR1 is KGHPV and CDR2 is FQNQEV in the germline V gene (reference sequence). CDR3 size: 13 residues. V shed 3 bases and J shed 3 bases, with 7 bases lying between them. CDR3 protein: CASSLGPQNTLYF. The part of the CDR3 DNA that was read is TGTGCCAGCAGTCTCGGACCCCAAAACACCTTGTAC.

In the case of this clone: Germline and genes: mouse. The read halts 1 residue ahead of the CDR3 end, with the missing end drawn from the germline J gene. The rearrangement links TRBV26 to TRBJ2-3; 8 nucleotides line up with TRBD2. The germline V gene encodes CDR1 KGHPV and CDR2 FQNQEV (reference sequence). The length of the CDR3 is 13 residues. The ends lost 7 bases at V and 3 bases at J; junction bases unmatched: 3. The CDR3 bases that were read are TGTGCCAGCATGGGGGGGGGAGCAGAAACGCTGTAT. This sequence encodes CASMGGGAETLY. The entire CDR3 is CASMGGGAETLYF.

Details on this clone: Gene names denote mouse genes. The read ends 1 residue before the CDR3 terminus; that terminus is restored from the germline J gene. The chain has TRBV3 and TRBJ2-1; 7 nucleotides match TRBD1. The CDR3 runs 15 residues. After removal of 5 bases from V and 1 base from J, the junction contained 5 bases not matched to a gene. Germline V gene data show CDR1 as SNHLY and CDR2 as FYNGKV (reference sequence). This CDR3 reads CASSHRDRNYAEQFF. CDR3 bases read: TGTGCCAGCAGCCACCGGGACAGAAACTATGCTGAGCAGTTC.

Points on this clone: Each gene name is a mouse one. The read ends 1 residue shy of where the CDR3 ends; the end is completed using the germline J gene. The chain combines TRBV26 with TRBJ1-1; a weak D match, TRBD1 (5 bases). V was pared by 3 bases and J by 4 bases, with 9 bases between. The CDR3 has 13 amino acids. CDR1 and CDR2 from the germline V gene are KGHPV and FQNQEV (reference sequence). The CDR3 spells CASSLREGTEVFF. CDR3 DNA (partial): TGTGCCAGCAGTCTCAGGGAGGGCACAGAAGTCTTC.

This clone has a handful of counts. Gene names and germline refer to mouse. Here the CDR3 reads CASSLLRGTNERLFF. CDR3 DNA (partial): TGTGCCAGCAGTCTCCTCAGGGGAACCAACGAAAGATTATTT. The V and J genes are TRBV26 and TRBJ1-4; TRBD1 is a possible D gene (6 bases). The read is 1 residue too short to cover the CDR3 end, so that end is filled in from the germline J gene. The CDR3 has 15 residues. V was trimmed by 3 bases and J by 3 bases, leaving 11 bases between them. The germline V gene has CDR1 KGHPV and CDR2 FQNQEV (reference sequence).

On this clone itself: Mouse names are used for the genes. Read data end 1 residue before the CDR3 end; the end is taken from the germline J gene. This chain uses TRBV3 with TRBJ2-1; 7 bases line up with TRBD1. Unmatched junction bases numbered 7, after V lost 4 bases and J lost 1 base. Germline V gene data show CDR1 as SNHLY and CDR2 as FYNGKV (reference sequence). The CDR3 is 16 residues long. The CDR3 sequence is CASSSGTERNYAEQFF. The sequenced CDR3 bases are TGTGCCAGCAGCTCCGGGACAGAGAGGAACTATGCTGAGCAGTTC.

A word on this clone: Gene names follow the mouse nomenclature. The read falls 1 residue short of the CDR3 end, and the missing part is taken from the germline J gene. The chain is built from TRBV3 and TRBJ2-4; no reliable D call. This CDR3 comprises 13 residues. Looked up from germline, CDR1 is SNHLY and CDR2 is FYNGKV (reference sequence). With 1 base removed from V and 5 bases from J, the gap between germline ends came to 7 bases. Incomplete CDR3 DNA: TGTGCCAGCAGCTTAGGGCAATTAAACACCTTGTAC. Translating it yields CASSLGQLNTLY. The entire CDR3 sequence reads CASSLGQLNTLYF.

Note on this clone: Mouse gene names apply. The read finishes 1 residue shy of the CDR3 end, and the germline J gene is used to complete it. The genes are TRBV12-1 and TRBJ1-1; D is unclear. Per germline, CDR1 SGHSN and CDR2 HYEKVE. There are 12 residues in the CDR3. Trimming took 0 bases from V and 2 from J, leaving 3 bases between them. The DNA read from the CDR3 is TGTGCCAGCTCTCTCGACAACACAGAAGTCTTC. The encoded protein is CASSLDNTEVF. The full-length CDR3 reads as CASSLDNTEVFF. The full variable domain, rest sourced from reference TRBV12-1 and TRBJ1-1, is DSGVVQSPRHIIKEKGGRSVLTCIPISGHSNVVWYQQTLGKELKFLIQHYEKVERDKGFLPSRFSVQQFDDYHSEMNMSALELEDSAMYFCASSLDNTEVFFGKGTRLTVV.

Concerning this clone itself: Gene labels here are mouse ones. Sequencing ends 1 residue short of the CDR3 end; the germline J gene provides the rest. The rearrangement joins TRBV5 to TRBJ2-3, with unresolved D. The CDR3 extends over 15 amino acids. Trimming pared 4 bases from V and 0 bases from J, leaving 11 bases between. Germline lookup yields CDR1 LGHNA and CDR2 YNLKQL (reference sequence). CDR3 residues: CASSLRHSSAETLYF. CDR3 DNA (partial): TGTGCCAGCAGCCTCAGACATTCTAGTGCAGAAACGCTGTAT.

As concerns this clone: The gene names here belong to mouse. CDR3: CASSPGQFANSDYTF. The covered CDR3 bases are TGTGCCAGCTCTCCGGGACAGTTTGCAAACTCCGACTACACC. V is TRBV12-2 and J is TRBJ1-2, with 7 bases aligning to TRBD1. The read is 1 residue too short to cover the CDR3 end, so that end is filled in from the germline J gene. The germline gives CDR1 SGHLS, CDR2 HYDKME. With V trimmed by 2 bases and J by 0 bases, 5 bases remained unmatched. The CDR3 contains 15 residues.

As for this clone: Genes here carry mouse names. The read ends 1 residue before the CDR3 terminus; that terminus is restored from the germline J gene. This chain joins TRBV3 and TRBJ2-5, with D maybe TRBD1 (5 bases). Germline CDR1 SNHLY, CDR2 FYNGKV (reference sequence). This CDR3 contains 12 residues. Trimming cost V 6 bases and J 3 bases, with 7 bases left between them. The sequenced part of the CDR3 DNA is TGTGCCAGCAGAGGACAACAAGACACCCAGTAC. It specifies CASRGQQDTQY. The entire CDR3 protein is CASRGQQDTQYF.

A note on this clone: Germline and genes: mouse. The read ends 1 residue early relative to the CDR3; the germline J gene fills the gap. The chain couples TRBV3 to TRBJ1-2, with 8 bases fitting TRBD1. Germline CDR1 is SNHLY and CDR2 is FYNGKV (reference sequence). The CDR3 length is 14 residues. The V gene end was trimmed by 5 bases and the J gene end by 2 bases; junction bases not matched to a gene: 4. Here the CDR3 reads CASSRTGFNSDYTF. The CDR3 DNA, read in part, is TGTGCCAGCAGCCGGACAGGGTTTAACTCCGACTACACC.

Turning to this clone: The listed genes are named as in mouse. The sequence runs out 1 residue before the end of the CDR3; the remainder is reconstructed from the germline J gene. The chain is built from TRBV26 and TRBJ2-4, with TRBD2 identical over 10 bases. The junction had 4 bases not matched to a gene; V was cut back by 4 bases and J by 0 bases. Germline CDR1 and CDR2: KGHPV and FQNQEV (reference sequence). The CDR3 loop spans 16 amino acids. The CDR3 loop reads CASSPTTGGSQNTLYF. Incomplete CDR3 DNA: TGTGCCAGCAGTCCCACGACTGGGGGGAGTCAAAACACCTTGTAC.

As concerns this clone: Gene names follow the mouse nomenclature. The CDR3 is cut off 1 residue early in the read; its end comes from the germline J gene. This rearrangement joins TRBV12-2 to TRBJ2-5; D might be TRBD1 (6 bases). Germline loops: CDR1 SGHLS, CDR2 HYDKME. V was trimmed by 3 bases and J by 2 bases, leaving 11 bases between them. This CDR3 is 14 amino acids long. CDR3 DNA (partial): TGTGCCAGCTCTTCCGGGACACCCCAAGACACCCAGTAC. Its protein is CASSSGTPQDTQY. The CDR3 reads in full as CASSSGTPQDTQYF.

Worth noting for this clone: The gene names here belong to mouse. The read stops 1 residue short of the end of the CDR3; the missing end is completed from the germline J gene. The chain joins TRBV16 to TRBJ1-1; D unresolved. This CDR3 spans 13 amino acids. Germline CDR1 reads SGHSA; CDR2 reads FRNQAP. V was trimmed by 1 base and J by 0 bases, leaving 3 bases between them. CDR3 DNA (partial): TGTGCAAGCAGCTTAGGGACAAACACAGAAGTCTTC. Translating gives CASSLGTNTEVF. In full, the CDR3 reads CASSLGTNTEVFF.